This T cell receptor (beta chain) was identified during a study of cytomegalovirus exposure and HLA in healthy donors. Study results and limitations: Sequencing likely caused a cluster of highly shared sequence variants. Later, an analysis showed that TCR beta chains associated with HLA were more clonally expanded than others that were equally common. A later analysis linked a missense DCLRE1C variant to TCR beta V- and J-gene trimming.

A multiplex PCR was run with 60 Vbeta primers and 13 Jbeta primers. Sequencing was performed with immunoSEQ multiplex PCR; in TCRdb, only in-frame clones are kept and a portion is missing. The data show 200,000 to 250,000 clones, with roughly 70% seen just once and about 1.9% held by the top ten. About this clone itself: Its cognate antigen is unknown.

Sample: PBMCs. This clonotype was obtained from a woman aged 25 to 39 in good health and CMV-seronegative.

The CDR3 here is CASSDPLAGSYEQYF. The CDR3 coding sequence is TGTGCCAGCAGTGACCCGCTAGCGGGCTCCTACGAGCAGTACTTC. J is TRBJ2-7 and V is TRBV2; TRBD2 agrees at 8 bases. This CDR3 has 15 amino acids. Per the germline V gene, CDR1 is SNHLY and CDR2 is FYNNEI. Losses at the gene ends were 3 bases for V and 0 bases for J; bases not matched to a gene: 4.